This TCR beta chain is from a study of T cells expressing NK-cell markers. As for the study in general: Eight donors were sequenced, of whom seven were HCMV-seropositive, while the remaining one was HCMV-seronegative.

CDR3 length equals 15 residues. With regard to this clonotype: What it binds is unknown.

Study results and limitations: For several donors, the dominant NKG2C+ clonotypes made up roughly 1.0-7.0% of their CD8+ T cells.

TCRdb reprocessed the 5' RACE reads and stores each CDR3 protein as one record, lacking DNA. This table holds about 380,000 distinct CDR3 sequences. This chain uses TRBV12-3 or TRBV12-4 with TRBJ2-3; TCRdb proposes TRBD2, but this gene call is untestable without DNA. The sample comprised blood T cells: a sorted CD56 or NKG2C T cell subset, CD4+ or CD8+ T cells, or bulk PBMC T cells (not recorded which). The clonotype originates from a man aged 18 to 69 in good health. The CDR3 sequence: CASRRGRTSTDTQYF.